The table lists the clone carrying this T cell receptor beta chain with many counts. Its antigen is still unknown. Germline assignment: CDR1 SGHNT and CDR2 YENEEA. This CDR3 region has 14 residues. The V segment lost 5 bases and the J segment 6 bases; nucleotides outside the gene matches: 9. Amplification targeted the TCR beta CDR3 regions, with RNA transcripts as the source material. A first-round RT-PCR used HTBI primers, followed by a second-round multiplex PCR. TCRdb analysed the multiplex PCR reads with MiXCR anew, one entry per CDR3 protein. The sample has approximately 700,000 distinct CDR3 sequences, about 41% seen once. The sample belongs to a study of Graves' ophthalmopathy and Graves' hyperthyroidism. Study-wide findings and caveats: The authors also found most expanded thyroid clonotypes above 0.001 frequency in blood. Ophthalmopathy progression was predicted with 70.59% sensitivity and about 74% specificity. Ophthalmopathy cases were distinguished from stable hyperthyroidism by a 13-signature model, reaching around 90% sensitivity and about 80% specificity.

The TCR sequence derives from an adult man with Graves' ophthalmopathy. The sequenced material came from peripheral blood. The chain employs TRBV11-3 and TRBJ2-7, with 8 bases that match TRBD1. The CDR3 loop reads CASSAGTGIGEQYF. The DNA for the CDR3 is TGTGCCAGCAGCGCCGGGACAGGCATCGGCGAGCAGTACTTC. The full variable domain, completed using reference TRBV11-3 and TRBJ2-7, is EAGVVQSPRYKIIEKKQPVAFWCNPISGHNTLYWYLQNLGQGPELLIRYENEEAVDDSQLPKDRFSAERLKGVDSTLKIQPAELGDSAVYLCASSAGTGIGEQYFGPGTRLTVT.